This entry lists 4 T cell receptor beta chains sequenced from one sample in a study of T cells in localized non-small cell lung cancer. Clones were read by immunoSEQ multiplex PCR, and TCRdb kept only the in-frame ones, dropping some. The sample includes approximately 40,000 clones, around nine tenths of them seen just once. This specimen was peripheral blood, taken before any cancer treatment. Source of these receptors: a man between 18 and 49 years old with stage I lung adenocarcinoma.

V usage is TRBV7-8 and J usage is TRBJ1-5, with D uncertain. The CDR3 extends over 15 amino acids. The germline V gene encodes CDR1 SGHVS and CDR2 FQNEAQ. Trimming removed 5 bases at V and 3 bases at J, with 14 bases between. In nucleotides, the CDR3 is TGTGCCAGCAGCCCAGAACTGAGCTCCAATCAGCCCCAGCATTTT. The encoded protein is CASSPELSSNQPQHF. Full variable domain (missing parts from reference TRBV7-8 and TRBJ1-5): GAGVSQSPRYKVAKRGQDVALRCDPISGHVSLFWYQQALGQGPEFLTYFQNEAQLDKSGLPSDRFFAERPEGSVSTLKIQRTQQEDSAVYLCASSPELSSNQPQHFGDGTRLSIL.

This chain joins TRBV4-3 and TRBJ2-6; D remains unclear. Trimming left V 1 base short and J 0 bases short, with 7 bases between. CDR1 is LGHNA, CDR2 YSLEER, per germline. The CDR3 length is 16 residues. The CDR3 loop reads CASSQGGTSGANVLTF. The DNA for the CDR3 is TGCGCCAGCAGCCAAGGCGGCACCTCTGGGGCCAACGTCCTGACTTTC.

In this sample, this clone turned up a few times. The rearrangement joins TRBV2 to TRBJ1-5; 9 nucleotides match TRBD1. The V gene end was trimmed by 4 bases and the J gene end by 6 bases; junction bases not matched to a gene: 7. The CDR3 covers 15 residues. Germline lookup yields CDR1 SNHLY and CDR2 FYNNEI. The CDR3 region is CASSVQGAPGQPQHF. CDR3 coding DNA: TGTGCCAGCAGTGTACAGGGGGCGCCCGGTCAGCCCCAGCATTTT.

This sequence joins TRBV4-1 and TRBJ2-1; maybe TRBD2 (6 bases). The CDR3 length is 16 residues. Trimming shortened V by 0 bases and J by 5 bases, and 14 bases separated the two germline ends. Germline loops: CDR1 MGHRA, CDR2 YSYEKL. The CDR3 DNA follows: TGCGCCAGCAGCCAAGATCTGGGGGGAAGAAACAATGAGCAGTTCTTC. Protein: CASSQDLGGRNNEQFF.